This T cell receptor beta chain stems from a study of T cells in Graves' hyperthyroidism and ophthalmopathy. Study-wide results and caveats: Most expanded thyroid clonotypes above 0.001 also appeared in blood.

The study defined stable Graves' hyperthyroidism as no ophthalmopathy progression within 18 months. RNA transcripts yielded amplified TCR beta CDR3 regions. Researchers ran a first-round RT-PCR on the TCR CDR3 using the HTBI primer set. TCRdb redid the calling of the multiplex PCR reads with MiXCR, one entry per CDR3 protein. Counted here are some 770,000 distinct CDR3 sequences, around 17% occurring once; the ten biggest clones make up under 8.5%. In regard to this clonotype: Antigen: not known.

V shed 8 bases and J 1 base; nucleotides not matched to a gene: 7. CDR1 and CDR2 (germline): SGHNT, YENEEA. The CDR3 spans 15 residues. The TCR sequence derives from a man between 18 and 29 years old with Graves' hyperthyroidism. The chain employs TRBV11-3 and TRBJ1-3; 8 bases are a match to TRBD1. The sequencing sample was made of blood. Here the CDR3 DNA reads TGTGCCAGCTCTCGGGACAGGTTATCTGGAAACACCATATATTTT. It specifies CASSRDRLSGNTIYF.